Below, 14 T cell receptor beta chains from the same sample are listed, as sequenced in a study of T cells after yellow fever vaccination. TCRdb recomputed calls from the 5' RACE reads with MiXCR, one row per CDR3 protein. The data hold about 340,000 distinct CDR3 sequences, with roughly an eighth observed a single time. The source material was CD4+ T cells sorted from PBMCs, sampled 15 days after the yellow fever booster vaccination. The origin of the receptors is a man between 18 and 35 years old who received the YFV17D yellow fever vaccine.

This rearrangement joins TRBV7-6 to TRBJ1-2; D gene unclear. This CDR3 contains 16 residues. CDR1 SGHVS and CDR2 FNYEAQ come from the germline V gene. The V and J ends lost 0 bases and 2 bases respectively, with 13 bases between them. The chain's CDR3 is CASSLAPFGQNYGYTF. CDR3 nucleotide sequence: TGTGCCAGCAGCTTAGCCCCTTTTGGGCAGAACTATGGCTACACCTTC.

The rearrangement joins TRBV19 to TRBJ2-1; TRBD1 matches 8 bases. Trimming cost V 7 bases and J 9 bases; bases outside gene matches: 14. CDR1 and CDR2 (germline): LNHDA, SQIVND (reference sequence). The CDR3 has 15 amino acids. In nucleotides, the CDR3 is TGTGCCAGTAATGAAGGTACAGGGGGGTTGGGTGAGCAGTTCTTC. The encoded protein is CASNEGTGGLGEQFF.

There are a few counts of this clonotype. The chain couples TRBV7-2 to TRBJ2-5; no clear D gene. The CDR3 totals 14 residues. The ends were cut back, 7 bases at V and 0 bases at J, with 12 bases in the middle. CDR1 SGHTA and CDR2 FQGNSA come from the germline V gene. CDR3: CASTHGRNQETQYF. DNA for the CDR3: TGTGCCAGCACCCACGGACGGAACCAAGAGACCCAGTACTTC.

The chain has TRBV6-5 and TRBJ1-3, with unresolved D. CDR1 MNHEY and CDR2 SVGAGI come from the germline V gene. The CDR3 loop spans 15 amino acids. V was shortened by 0 bases and J by 3 bases, with 9 bases between the two germline ends. The CDR3 nucleotides are TGTGCCAGCAGTTACTCGCGGGCAGGTGGAAACACCATATATTTT. This sequence encodes CASSYSRAGGNTIYF.

The chain is built from TRBV7-2 and TRBJ2-3, with TRBD1 matching 8 bases. This CDR3 is built from 14 residues. Germline V lookup: CDR1 SGHTA, CDR2 FQGNSA. V shed 3 bases, J shed 4 bases, and the junction held 3 bases outside the gene matches. DNA of the CDR3: TGTGCCAGCAGCTTTAAACAGGGGGCAGATACGCAGTATTTT. This gives the protein CASSFKQGADTQYF.

J is TRBJ2-5 and V is TRBV4-3, with TRBD2 matching over 12 bases. J gave up 5 bases and V 3 bases, and 7 bases lay outside the gene matches. Germline V CDR1 and CDR2: LGHNA, YSLEER. The CDR3 spans 16 residues. This CDR3 reads CASSHAGTSGFETQYF. The CDR3 DNA is TGCGCCAGCAGCCATGCCGGGACTAGCGGGTTCGAGACCCAGTACTTC.

This clonotype has just a few counts. The chain joins TRBV7-7 to TRBJ2-5, with D possibly matching TRBD1 (5 bases). The CDR3 extends over 15 amino acids. Germline values: CDR1 SSHAT, CDR2 FNYEAQ (reference sequence). Deletions cut 3 bases from V and 5 bases from J, with 16 bases between. The CDR3 coding sequence is TGTGCCAGCAGCTTGAGCAGGGTTGGGTCGGAGACCCAGTACTTC. Residues: CASSLSRVGSETQYF.

This clonotype was counted ten times or more. V usage is TRBV12-3 or TRBV12-4 and J usage is TRBJ2-4; D is uncertain. This CDR3 has 12 residues. Deletions cut 3 bases from V and 9 bases from J, with 9 bases between. This chain's CDR3 is CASSLRRAIQYF. The CDR3 nucleotides are TGTGCCAGCAGTTTGCGAAGGGCCATTCAGTACTTC.

This clonotype was seen a handful of times. The rearrangement uses TRBV7-9 and TRBJ1-1; D gene uncertain. The CDR3 spans 12 residues. The V end was cut by 1 base, the J end by 7 bases, with 7 bases between. Germline CDR1 reads SEHNR; CDR2 reads FQNEAQ (reference sequence). The DNA for the CDR3 is TGTGCCAGCAGCTTAGAGTTAGGTGAAGCTTTCTTT. Encoded protein: CASSLELGEAFF.

The chain recombines TRBV4-3 with TRBJ2-2; 8 bases line up with TRBD1. Looked up from germline, CDR1 is LGHNA and CDR2 is YSLEER. Unmatched junction bases numbered 8, after V lost 5 bases and J lost 0 bases. The CDR3 has 17 residues. CDR3 protein: CASSKRAGGSNTGELFF. In DNA form, the CDR3 reads TGCGCCAGCAGCAAACGGGCAGGGGGCTCGAACACCGGGGAGCTGTTTTTT.

The chain is built from TRBV12-3 or TRBV12-4 and TRBJ2-5, with a weak D call TRBD2 (5 bases). V was clipped by 4 bases and J by 5 bases, with 11 bases between them. The CDR3 loop spans 13 amino acids. DNA for the CDR3: TGTGCCAGCAGTTCGGGGATCCCGGAGACCCAGTACTTC. This translates into CASSSGIPETQYF.

The chain couples TRBV7-2 to TRBJ1-6; D uncertain. The CDR3 contains 15 residues. Germline lookup yields CDR1 SGHTA and CDR2 FQGNSA. Trimming removed 5 bases from V and 14 bases from J, with 22 bases in between. CDR3 protein: CASSLSDGPGKTLHF. In DNA, the CDR3 is TGTGCCAGCAGCCTCTCCGACGGTCCGGGGAAGACCCTCCACTTT. The variable domain in full, with the rest retrieved from reference TRBV7-2 and TRBJ1-6, is GAGVSQSPSNKVTEKGKDVELRCDPISGHTALYWYRQSLGQGLEFLIYFQGNSAPDKSGLPSDRFSAERTGGSVSTLTIQRTQQEDSAVYLCASSLSDGPGKTLHFGNGTRLTVT.

V is TRBV5-1 and J is TRBJ2-6, with a tentative D call TRBD2 (6 bases). This CDR3 contains 16 residues. From germline, CDR1 is SGHRS and CDR2 YFSETQ. V was cut by 4 bases and J by 3 bases, with 14 bases left in between. CDR3 amino acids: CASSTEGSGGANVLTF. In DNA form, the CDR3 reads TGCGCCAGCAGCACGGAGGGGTCTGGTGGGGCCAACGTCCTGACTTTC.

This clonotype appeared a few times. V is TRBV6-6 and J is TRBJ2-1; TRBD1 aligns across 7 bases. Germline V gene data show CDR1 as MNHNY and CDR2 as SVGAGI (reference sequence). The V segment lost 0 bases and the J segment 4 bases; nucleotides outside the gene matches: 6. This CDR3 has 16 amino acids. CDR3 DNA sequence: TGTGCCAGCAGTTACTCCAACAGGGGACCTTACAATGAGCAGTTCTTC. As protein: CASSYSNRGPYNEQFF.